Listed below are T cell receptor beta chains from one sample, sequenced in a study of blood T cell repertoires in COVID-19. Clones were read by immunoSEQ multiplex PCR, and TCRdb kept only the in-frame ones, dropping some. Of approximately 25,000 clones in the sample, 75% to 85% are singletons; the top ten hold about 9%. Sequences were obtained from peripheral blood. These receptors all stem from a human donor in a cohort sampled during active COVID-19. Each CDR3 is given with its conserved first and last residue. D genes are given only for firm matches. Where a row states a size, it is once, few, many or the class of an expanded clone; other rows omit it.

>TRBJ1-6|once|TRBV19|TRBD1
TGTGCCAGCAAGGTAGGGGGCCGCAATTCACCCCTCCACTTT
CASKVGGRNSPLHF
>TRBJ2-7|.|TRBV7-9|.
TGTGCCAGCAGCTTAGTGGGTTCAGGCCCCCGGGAGCAGTACTTC
CASSLVGSGPREQYF
>TRBJ2-7|few|TRBV18|TRBD1
TGTGCCAGCTCACCCGGGACAGGGGGCTTCGGCGAGCAGTACTTC
CASSPGTGGFGEQYF
>TRBJ1-4|.|TRBV5-1|.
TGCGCCAGCAGCTTGGAGGGTCAGGGTGAAAAACTGTTTTTT
CASSLEGQGEKLFF
>TRBJ2-3|.|TRBV7-2|.
TGTGCCAGCAGCTACGGGTCTTCGGATACGCAGTATTTT
CASSYGSSDTQYF
>TRBJ2-3|.|TRBV5-1|.
TGCGCCAGCAGCTTGGGACATACTAGCACAGATACGCAGTATTTT
CASSLGHTSTDTQYF
>TRBJ2-5|few|TRBV7-8|TRBD2
TGTGCCAGCAGCCAGGGTCTCCTAGCGGGGGTGGGGCAAGAGACCCAGTACTTC
CASSQGLLAGVGQETQYF
>TRBJ2-1|.|TRBV2|.
TGTGCCAGCAGTGACAGTAACAATGAGCAGTTCTTC
CASSDSNNEQFF
>TRBJ2-7|.|TRBV27|.
TGTGCCAGCAGTTGGGCGGGCTCCTACGAGCAGTACTTC
CASSWAGSYEQYF
>TRBJ2-7|.|TRBV7-6|TRBD2
TGTGCCAGCAGCTTAAGACGGGGGGACTACGAGCAGTACTTC
CASSLRRGDYEQYF
>TRBJ2-7|.|TRBV29-1|.
TGCAGCGTGATCCTCGGGGGCTACGAGCAGTACTTC
CSVILGGYEQYF